The clone carrying this T cell receptor beta chain occurred many times. Amplification of TCR beta CDR3 regions was performed using RNA transcripts as template. Using the HTBI primer set, a first-round RT-PCR was run on the TCR CDR3. TCRdb reanalysed the multiplex PCR reads using MiXCR and keeps one entry per CDR3 protein. This sample has roughly 300,000 distinct CDR3 sequences; less than 30% occur once, and the top ten carry approximately 25%. These data originate in a study of T cells in Graves' hyperthyroidism and ophthalmopathy. This CDR3 contains 14 residues. The germline V and J ends were trimmed by 4 bases and 3 bases, with 16 bases remaining between them. Germline V gene lookup returns CDR1 DFQATT and CDR2 SNEGSKA (reference sequence).

The sequenced material came from blood. The J gene is TRBJ2-7, the V gene TRBV20-1; D is undetermined. This TCR came from a middle-aged man with Graves' hyperthyroidism that later progressed to Graves' ophthalmopathy. The CDR3 is CSAMTGLGSYEQYF. CDR3 DNA: TGCAGTGCTATGACTGGGCTCGGCAGCTACGAGCAGTACTTC.